This TCR beta chain was sequenced in a study of cytomegalovirus exposure and HLA in healthy donors. The PCR ran on 60 Vbeta and 13 Jbeta primers. Only in-frame clones appear in the TCRdb table, and some are missing; sequencing was by immunoSEQ multiplex PCR. The table has under 200,000 clones, 84% seen once. Trimming cost V 2 bases and J 4 bases, with 14 bases left between them. The CDR3 runs to 16 residues. Germline V CDR1 and CDR2: SNHLY, FYNNEI. This TCR came from a boy aged 2 to 10 in good health and CMV-seronegative. The sequenced sample was PBMCs. The V call is TRBV2, the J call TRBJ2-2; D is perhaps TRBD1 (6 bases). CDR3 loop: CASSEFEGQLTGELFF. The DNA for the CDR3 is TGTGCCAGCAGTGAATTCGAGGGACAACTCACCGGGGAGCTGTTTTTT.